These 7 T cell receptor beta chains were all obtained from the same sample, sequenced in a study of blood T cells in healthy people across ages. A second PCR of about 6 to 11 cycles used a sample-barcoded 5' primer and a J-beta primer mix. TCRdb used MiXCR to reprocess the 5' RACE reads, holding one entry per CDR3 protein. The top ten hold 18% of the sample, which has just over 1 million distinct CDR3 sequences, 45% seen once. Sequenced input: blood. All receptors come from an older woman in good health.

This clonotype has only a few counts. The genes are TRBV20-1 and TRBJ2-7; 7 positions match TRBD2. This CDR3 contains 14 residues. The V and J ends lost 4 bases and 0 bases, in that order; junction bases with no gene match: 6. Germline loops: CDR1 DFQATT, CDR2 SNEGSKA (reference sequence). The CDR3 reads CSATLAASSYEQYF. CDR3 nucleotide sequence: TGCAGTGCTACCCTAGCGGCTAGCTCCTACGAGCAGTACTTC.

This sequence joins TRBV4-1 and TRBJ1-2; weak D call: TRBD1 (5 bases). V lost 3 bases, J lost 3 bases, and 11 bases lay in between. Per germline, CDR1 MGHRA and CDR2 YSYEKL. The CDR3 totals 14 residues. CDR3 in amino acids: CASSHGGADYGYTF. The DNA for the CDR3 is TGCGCCAGCAGCCATGGAGGGGCTGACTATGGCTACACCTTC.

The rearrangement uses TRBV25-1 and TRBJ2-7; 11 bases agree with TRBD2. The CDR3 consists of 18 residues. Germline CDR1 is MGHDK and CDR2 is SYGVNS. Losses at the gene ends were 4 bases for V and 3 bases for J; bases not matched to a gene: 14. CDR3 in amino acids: CASSGGLAGGPRIYEQYF. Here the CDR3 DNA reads TGTGCCAGCAGTGGGGGGCTAGCGGGAGGTCCTAGGATCTACGAGCAGTACTTC.

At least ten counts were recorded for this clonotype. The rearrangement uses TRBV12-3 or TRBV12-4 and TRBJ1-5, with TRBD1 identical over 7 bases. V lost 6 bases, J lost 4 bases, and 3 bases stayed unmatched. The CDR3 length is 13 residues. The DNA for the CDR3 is TGTGCCAGCAGCTTACAGGGGAATCAGCCCCAGCATTTT. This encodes CASSLQGNQPQHF.

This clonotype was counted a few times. The CDR3 spells CASSPLGGSGNEQYF. The CDR3 DNA is TGTGCCAGCTCACCACTAGGGGGGAGTGGGAACGAGCAGTACTTC. V is TRBV18 and J is TRBJ2-5; tentatively, D is TRBD1 or TRBD2 (6 bases each). Matching the DNA end better, TRBJ2-7 makes the J call doubtful. Germline CDR1 reads KGHSH; CDR2 reads LQKENI. The CDR3 runs to 15 residues.

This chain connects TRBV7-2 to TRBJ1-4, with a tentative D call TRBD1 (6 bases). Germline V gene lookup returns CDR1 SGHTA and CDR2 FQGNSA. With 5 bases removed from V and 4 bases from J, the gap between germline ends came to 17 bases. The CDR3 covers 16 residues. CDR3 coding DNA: TGTGCCAGCAGCATTGCCCCTGGACAGATTAATGAAAAACTGTTTTTT. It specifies CASSIAPGQINEKLFF.

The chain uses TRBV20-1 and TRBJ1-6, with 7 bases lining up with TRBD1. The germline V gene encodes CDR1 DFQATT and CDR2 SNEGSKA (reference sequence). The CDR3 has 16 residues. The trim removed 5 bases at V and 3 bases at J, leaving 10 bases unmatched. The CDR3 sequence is CSAEGDSSIYNSPLHF. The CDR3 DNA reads TGCAGTGCTGAAGGGGACAGTAGCATCTATAATTCACCCCTCCACTTT.